The clone carrying this TCR beta chain came up a few times. Its matching antigen is unknown. For the second PCR, which ran for 7 to 11 cycles, a sample-barcoded 5' primer and a J-beta primer mix were used. TCRdb passed the 5' RACE reads through MiXCR, listing each CDR3 protein once. The sample lists about 1.1 million distinct CDR3 sequences; 30% to 40% were seen once. Drawing of peripheral blood yielded 8.5 to 10 milliliters from each donor. This specimen belongs to a study of blood T cells in healthy people across ages. V lost 4 bases and J 0 bases, leaving 16 bases between the germline ends. Germline V gene lookup returns CDR1 LGHNA and CDR2 YSLEER. This CDR3 is 18 amino acids long. Whole-study findings and limits: Versus aged donors, long-lived donors had higher diversity and more naive CD4+ cells. Age showed a roughly linear inverse relationship with TCR beta diversity per million T cells. Without sorted subsets, naive and antigen-experienced compartments could not be conclusively compared.

The receptor's source is a man between 18 and 35 years old in good health. The specimen sequenced was blood. The rearrangement joins TRBV4-3 to TRBJ1-6; no firm D call. The chain's CDR3 is CASSPSRPTSSYNSPLHF. The CDR3 DNA follows: TGCGCCAGCAGCCCGTCCCGACCGACGAGCTCCTATAATTCACCCCTCCACTTT.